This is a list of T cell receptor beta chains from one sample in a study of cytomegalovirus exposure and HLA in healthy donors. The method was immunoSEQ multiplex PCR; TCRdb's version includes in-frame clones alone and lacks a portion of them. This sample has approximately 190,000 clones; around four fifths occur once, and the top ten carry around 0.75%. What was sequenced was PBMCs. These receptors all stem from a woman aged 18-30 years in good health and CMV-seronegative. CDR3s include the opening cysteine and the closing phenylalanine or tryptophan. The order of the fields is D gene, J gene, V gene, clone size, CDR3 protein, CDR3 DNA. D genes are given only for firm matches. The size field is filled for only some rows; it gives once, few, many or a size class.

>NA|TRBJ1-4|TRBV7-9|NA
CASSFLSGEKLFF
TGTGCCAGCAGCTTTCTCTCGGGGGAAAAACTGTTTTTT
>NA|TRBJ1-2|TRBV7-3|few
CASGSGQGSYGYTF
TGTGCCAGCGGCAGCGGGCAGGGAAGCTATGGCTACACCTTC
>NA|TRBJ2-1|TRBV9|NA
CASSGEGGRNEQFF
TGTGCCAGCAGCGGTGAGGGGGGGAGAAATGAGCAGTTCTTC
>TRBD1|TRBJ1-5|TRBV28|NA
CASSWPGGRQPQHF
TGTGCCAGCAGTTGGCCAGGGGGTCGACAGCCCCAGCATTTT
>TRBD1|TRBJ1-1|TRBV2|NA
CAHTPRGKYEAFF
TGTGCCCATACCCCCAGGGGGAAGTATGAAGCTTTCTTT
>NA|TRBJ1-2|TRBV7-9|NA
CASSLTGVLSGTFYGYTF
TGTGCCAGCAGCTTAACGGGGGTGTTGTCAGGGACCTTCTATGGCTACACCTTC
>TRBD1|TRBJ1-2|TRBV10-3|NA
CAISESTGGLGYTF
TGTGCCATCAGTGAGTCAACAGGGGGTCTTGGCTACACCTTC
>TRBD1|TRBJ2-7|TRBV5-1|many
CASSLGTGGPYEQYF
TGCGCCAGCAGCTTGGGGACAGGGGGACCCTACGAGCAGTACTTC
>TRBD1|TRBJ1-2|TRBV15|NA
CATSPQTGGNYGYTF
TGTGCCACCAGCCCCCAGACAGGGGGGAACTATGGCTACACCTTC
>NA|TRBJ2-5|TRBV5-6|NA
CASSLAGQKETQYF
TGTGCCAGCAGCTTGGCTGGACAGAAAGAGACCCAGTACTTC
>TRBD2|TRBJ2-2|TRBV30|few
CAWMKAGVNTGELFF
TGTGCCTGGATGAAAGCGGGGGTGAACACCGGGGAGCTGTTTTTT
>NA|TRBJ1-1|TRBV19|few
CASSIEGENTEAFF
TGTGCCAGTAGTATCGAGGGGGAGAACACTGAAGCTTTCTTT
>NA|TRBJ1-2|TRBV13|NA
CASSYRNYNYGYTF
TGTGCCAGCAGCTACAGGAATTACAACTATGGCTACACCTTC
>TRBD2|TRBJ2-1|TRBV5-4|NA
CASSAGGTVQRTTGEQFF
TGTGCCAGCAGCGCGGGGGGCACGGTGCAGCGCACAACGGGTGAGCAGTTCTTC
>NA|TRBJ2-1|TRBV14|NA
CASSQGNYNEQFF
TGTGCCAGCAGCCAAGGTAACTACAATGAGCAGTTCTTC
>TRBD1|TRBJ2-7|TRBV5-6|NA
CASSRDRAYEQYF
TGTGCCAGCAGCCGGGACAGGGCCTACGAGCAGTACTTC
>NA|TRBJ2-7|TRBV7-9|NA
CAINRGPEQYF
TGTGCCATCAACCGGGGTCCCGAGCAGTACTTC
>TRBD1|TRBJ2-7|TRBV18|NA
CASSPPGGYEQYF
TGTGCCAGCTCACCGCCAGGGGGCTACGAGCAGTACTTC
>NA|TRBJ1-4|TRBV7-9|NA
CASSLPSSSGNEKLFF
TGTGCCAGCAGCTTACCGTCAAGTTCGGGGAATGAAAAACTGTTTTTT
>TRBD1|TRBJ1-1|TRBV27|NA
CASSLTGGEYTEAFF
TGTGCCAGCAGTTTAACAGGGGGCGAGTACACTGAAGCTTTCTTT
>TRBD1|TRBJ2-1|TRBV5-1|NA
CASSSWTGISSYNEQFF
TGCGCCAGCAGCTCGTGGACAGGTATAAGCTCCTACAATGAGCAGTTCTTC
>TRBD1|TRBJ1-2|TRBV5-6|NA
CASRPGQGPYGYTF
TGTGCCAGCAGACCGGGACAGGGACCCTATGGCTACACCTTC
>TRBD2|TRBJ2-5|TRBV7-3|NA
CASSPMKRSSGSLETQYF
TGTGCCAGCAGCCCCATGAAGCGATCTAGCGGGAGTTTAGAGACCCAGTACTTC
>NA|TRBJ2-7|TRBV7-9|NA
CASAGNEQYF
TGTGCCAGCGCGGGGAACGAGCAGTACTTC
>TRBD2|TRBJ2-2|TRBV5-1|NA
CASSLAGGGTGELFF
TGCGCCAGCAGTCTGGCGGGGGGAGGCACCGGGGAGCTGTTTTTT
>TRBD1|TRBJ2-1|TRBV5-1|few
CASSLVEGAHYNEQFF
TGCGCCAGCAGCTTAGTCGAGGGGGCTCACTACAATGAGCAGTTCTTC
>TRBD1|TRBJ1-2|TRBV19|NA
CASSPGQGYGYTF
TGTGCCAGTAGCCCGGGACAGGGCTATGGCTACACCTTC
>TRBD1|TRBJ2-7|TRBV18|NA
CASSTGGRDRGMRFSYEQYF
TGTGCCAGCTCCACCGGGGGGCGCGACAGGGGGATGCGGTTCTCCTACGAGCAGTACTTC
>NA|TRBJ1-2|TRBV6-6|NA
CASSPGGDNYGYTF
TGTGCCAGCAGTCCGGGAGGGGATAACTATGGCTACACCTTC
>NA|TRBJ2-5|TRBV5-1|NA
CASSFSGVEQYF
TGCGCCAGCAGCTTTTCCGGGGTTGAGCAGTACTTC
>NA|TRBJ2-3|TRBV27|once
CASSLILDLGTDTQYF
TGTGCCAGCAGTTTGATCCTAGACCTCGGCACAGATACGCAGTATTTT
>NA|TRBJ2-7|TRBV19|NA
CASSNRDYEQYF
TGTGCCAGTAGTAACCGAGATTACGAGCAGTACTTC
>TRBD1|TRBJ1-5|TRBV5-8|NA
CASRGQGTYSNQPQHF
TGTGCCAGCAGGGGACAGGGGACTTATAGCAATCAGCCCCAGCATTTT
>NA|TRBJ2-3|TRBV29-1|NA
CSVRGGTNHSTDTQYF
TGCAGCGTCCGGGGAGGGACAAATCATAGCACAGATACGCAGTATTTT
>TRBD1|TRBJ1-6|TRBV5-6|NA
CASSFGTGGPPLHF
TGTGCCAGCAGCTTCGGGACAGGGGGTCCACCCCTCCACTTT
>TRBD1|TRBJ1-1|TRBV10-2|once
CASTPRDSGANTEAFF
TGCGCCAGCACCCCCAGGGACAGCGGTGCGAACACTGAAGCTTTCTTT
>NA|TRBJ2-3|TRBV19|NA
CASSNGGPSTDTQYF
TGTGCCAGTAGTAATGGCGGGCCTAGCACAGATACGCAGTATTTT
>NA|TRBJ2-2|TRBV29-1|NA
CSATPGQYTGELFF
TGCAGCGCCACCCCGGGACAATACACCGGGGAGCTGTTTTTT